This T cell receptor (beta chain) was found in a study of blood T cell repertoires in COVID-19. The assay was immunoSEQ multiplex PCR, and TCRdb's table has in-frame clones only and misses some. The sample records approximately 36,000 clones, around 85% being singletons. Sample: peripheral blood. The sequence derives from a man aged 45 to 65 with active COVID-19.

The CDR3 DNA reads as TGTGCCAGCAGTTACTCGGTGGACTTCCTTACGCAGTATTTT. Residues: CASSYSVDFLTQYF. V and J are TRBV6-5 and TRBJ2-3; maybe TRBD2 (5 bases). CDR1 is MNHEY, CDR2 SVGAGI, per germline. CDR3 length: 14 amino acids. V was pared by 0 bases and J by 8 bases, with 12 bases between.